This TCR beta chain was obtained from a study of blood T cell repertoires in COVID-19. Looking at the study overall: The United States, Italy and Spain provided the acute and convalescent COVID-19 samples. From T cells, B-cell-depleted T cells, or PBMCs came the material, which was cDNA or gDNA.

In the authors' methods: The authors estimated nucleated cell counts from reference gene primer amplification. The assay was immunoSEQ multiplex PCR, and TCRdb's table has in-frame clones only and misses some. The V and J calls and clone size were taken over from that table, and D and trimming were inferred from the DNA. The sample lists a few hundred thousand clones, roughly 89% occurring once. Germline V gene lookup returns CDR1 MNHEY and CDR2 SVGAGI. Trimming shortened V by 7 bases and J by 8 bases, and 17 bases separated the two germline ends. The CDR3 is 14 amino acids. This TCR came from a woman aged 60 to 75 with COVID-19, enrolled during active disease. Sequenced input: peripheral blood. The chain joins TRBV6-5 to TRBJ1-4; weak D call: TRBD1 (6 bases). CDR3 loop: CASINRVGAEKLFF. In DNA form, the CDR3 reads TGTGCCAGCATTAACAGGGTGGGGGCCGAAAAACTGTTTTTT.